The rows below give T cell receptor beta chains drawn from one sample of a study of shared clonotypes between healthy human individuals. TCRdb keeps only in-frame clones here, not all; method: immunoSEQ multiplex PCR. The sample records roughly 1,000,000 clones, about 84% being singletons. The sequenced sample was memory CD4+ T cells from PBMCs. The source of these receptors is a man between 18 and 29 years old in good health. Some clones in this sample may be carry-over from other donors' samples. The CDR3 runs from the conserved cysteine through the conserved F or W. Fields, in order: CDR3 length, J gene, V gene, CDR3 protein.

14	TRBJ2-7	TRBV18	CASSSGLAVYEQYF
13	TRBJ1-2	TRBV5-1	CASSQGQGYGYTF
13	TRBJ2-4	TRBV2	CASSIGTLPLQYF
15	TRBJ1-2	TRBV5-1	CASSLGHSLNYGYTF
14	TRBJ2-7	TRBV27	CASSSTGGSYEQYF
15	TRBJ1-3	TRBV15	CATSRLWDSGNTIYF
14	TRBJ1-3	TRBV6-6	CASSGTGGGNTIYF
12	TRBJ1-5	TRBV7-2	CASSFGGQPQHF
14	TRBJ2-7	TRBV27	CASSGQGRVHEQYF
14	TRBJ2-2	TRBV11-1	CASSLLAGPGELFF
15	TRBJ1-1	TRBV7-2	CASSLFGWGNTEAFF
14	TRBJ2-7	TRBV7-9	CASSLMSARGEQYF
15	TRBJ1-1	TRBV28	CASSLPRSRVAEAFF
15	TRBJ2-1	TRBV4-2	CASSQEALPSDEQFF
12	TRBJ1-2	TRBV6-6	CASRRDVYGYTF
11	TRBJ2-3	TRBV30	CAGSLWDTQYF
15	TRBJ2-6	TRBV28	CASSRTGAGANVLTF
16	TRBJ2-5	TRBV5-1	CASSLALTDLEETQYF
13	TRBJ1-1	TRBV28	CGGGTHENTEAFF
14	TRBJ1-1	TRBV5-4	CASGRRAGNTEAFF
15	TRBJ1-2	TRBV2	CASIVQGPFTNGYTF
13	TRBJ1-2	TRBV5-1	CASSPPGSNGYTF
13	TRBJ2-7	TRBV30	CAWKGANSYEQYF
17	TRBJ2-3	TRBV25-1	CASTLIGAKASTDTQYF
13	TRBJ2-7	TRBV7-9	CASSLDGAVEQYF
14	TRBJ2-7	TRBV5-1	CASSLAGTAYEQYF
15	TRBJ1-5	TRBV19	CASSIPGTGFQPQHF
17	TRBJ2-3	TRBV7-9	CASSSQKGVLITDTQYF
17	TRBJ2-7	TRBV2	CASIPGLAGGPPYEQYF
18	TRBJ2-5	TRBV5-1	CASSIGTSGRGAGETQYF
15	TRBJ1-5	TRBV6-1	CASRPGQGTLQPQHF
13	TRBJ2-4	TRBV28	CASAGGFKNIQYF
17	TRBJ2-7	TRBV5-4	CASSPPRLSGRSDEQYF
14	TRBJ1-2	TRBV5-6	CASSLAERNYGYTF
14	TRBJ2-2	TRBV7-2	CASRLGGSTGELFF
16	TRBJ2-7	TRBV7-9	CASSSTGPRKGLEQYF
15	TRBJ2-3	TRBV11-3	CASSLGQGAMNTQYF
12	TRBJ2-5	TRBV11-3	CASSSPQETQYF
15	TRBJ1-5	TRBV7-2	CASRKGTGSNQPQHF
13	TRBJ1-1	TRBV19	CASNYRANTEAFF
16	TRBJ1-4	TRBV9	CASSVAGGQGGEKLFF
15	TRBJ1-4	TRBV6-5	CASSYSSQGMEKLFF
12	TRBJ1-2	TRBV7-9	CASSLSVAGYTF
15	TRBJ1-1	TRBV11-2	CASSLDRGGTAEAFF
15	TRBJ2-1	TRBV9	CASSPPGLAGLEQFF
16	TRBJ2-1	TRBV4-2	CASSQDHGTRYNEQFF
11	TRBJ2-4	TRBV30	CAWTSGSIQYF
13	TRBJ1-1	TRBV15	CATSRVLVTEAFF
17	TRBJ2-1	TRBV7-2	CASSSHLAGLTYNEQFF
16	TRBJ2-2	TRBV9	CASSVGVGAETGELFF
15	NA	TRBV28	CASSPRLAGLYEQYF
15	TRBJ2-7	TRBV7-2	CASSQTGSTAYEQYF
13	TRBJ2-3	TRBV5-1	CASSLYGRDTQYF
13	TRBJ2-1	TRBV7-2	CASSPPSYNEQFF
15	TRBJ2-7	TRBV15	CATSRALGPIYEQYF
14	TRBJ2-7	TRBV21-1	CASSKRQGSYEQYF
11	TRBJ2-7	TRBV7-9	CASSQLYEQYF
14	TRBJ2-4	TRBV30	CAWRDPGAKNIQYF
12	TRBJ2-5	TRBV21-1	CASLVVEETQYF